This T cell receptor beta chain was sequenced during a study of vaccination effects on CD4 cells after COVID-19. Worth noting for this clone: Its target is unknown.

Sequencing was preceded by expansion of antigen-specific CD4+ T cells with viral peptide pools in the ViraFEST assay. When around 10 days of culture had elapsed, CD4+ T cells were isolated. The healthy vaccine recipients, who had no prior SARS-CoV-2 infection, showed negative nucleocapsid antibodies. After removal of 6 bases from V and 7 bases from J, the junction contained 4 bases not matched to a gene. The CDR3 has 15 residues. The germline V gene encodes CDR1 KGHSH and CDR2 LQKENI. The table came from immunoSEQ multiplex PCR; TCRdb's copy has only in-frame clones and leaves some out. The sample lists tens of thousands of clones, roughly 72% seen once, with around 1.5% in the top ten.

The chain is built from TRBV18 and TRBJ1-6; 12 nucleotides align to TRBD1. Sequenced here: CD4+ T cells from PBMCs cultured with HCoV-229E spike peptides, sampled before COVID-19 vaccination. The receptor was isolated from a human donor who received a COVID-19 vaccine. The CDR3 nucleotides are TGTGCCAGCTCGGGGACAGGGGGCAGGAATTCACCCCTCCACTTT. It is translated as CASSGTGGRNSPLHF.